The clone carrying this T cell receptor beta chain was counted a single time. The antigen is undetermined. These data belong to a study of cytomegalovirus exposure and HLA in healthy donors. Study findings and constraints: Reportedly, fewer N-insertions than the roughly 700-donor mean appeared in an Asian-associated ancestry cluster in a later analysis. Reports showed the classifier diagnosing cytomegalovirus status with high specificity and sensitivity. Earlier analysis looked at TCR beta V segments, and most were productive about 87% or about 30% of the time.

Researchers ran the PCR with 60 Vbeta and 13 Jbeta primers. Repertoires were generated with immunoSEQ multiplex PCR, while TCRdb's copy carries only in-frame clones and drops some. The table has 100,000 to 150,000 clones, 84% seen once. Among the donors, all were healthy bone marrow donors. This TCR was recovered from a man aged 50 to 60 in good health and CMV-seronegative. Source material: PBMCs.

The CDR3 loop reads CASSREYTGELFF. The CDR3 DNA is TGTGCCAGCAGCCGAGAGTACACCGGGGAGCTGTTTTTT. The chain links TRBV7-9 to TRBJ2-2; D is ambiguous. Germline CDR1 is SEHNR and CDR2 is FQNEAQ (reference sequence). This CDR3 region has 13 residues. V gave up 5 bases and J gave up 3 bases, with 7 bases separating them.